This TCR beta chain was identified during a study of blood T cell repertoires in COVID-19. Turning to the study itself: Whether acute or convalescent, the COVID-19 samples came from the United States, Italy and Spain. Nucleic acid was either cDNA or gDNA, and it came from T cells, B-cell-depleted T cells, or PBMCs.

Under the authors' procedure: Estimation of nucleated cell counts was performed using reference gene primer amplification. Some clones are missing from TCRdb's copy, which holds only in-frame ones; the method was immunoSEQ multiplex PCR. The V and J calls and the clone size are those of that table, but D and trimming were determined from the DNA. The table lists approximately 250,000 clones, roughly nine tenths of them singletons, with approximately 9.7% in the top ten. The length of the CDR3 is 14 residues. The germline V gene encodes CDR1 LNHNV and CDR2 YYDKDF (reference sequence). V shed 5 bases and J 1 base; nucleotides not matched to a gene: 1.

The chain employs TRBV15 and TRBJ1-4; 7 nucleotides agree with TRBD1. This sequence originates from a man aged 35-49 years with active or convalescent COVID-19. Sample: peripheral blood. The CDR3 DNA sequence: TGTGCCACCAGCCGGGACAGAACTAATGAAAAACTGTTTTTT. Amino acid sequence: CATSRDRTNEKLFF. Combining the CDR3 with reference TRBV15 and TRBJ1-4 gives the whole variable domain DAMVIQNPRYQVTQFGKPVTLSCSQTLNHNVMYWYQQKSSQAPKLLFHYYDKDFNNEADTPDNFQSRRPNTSFCFLDIRSPGLGDTAMYLCATSRDRTNEKLFFGSGTQLSVL.